The clone carrying this T cell receptor beta chain was seen only a few times. Its specificity is not known. Via MiXCR, TCRdb re-called the reads, giving one row per CDR3 protein. The sample lists 350,000 to 400,000 distinct CDR3 sequences, about 34% occurring once. With 6 bases removed from V and 0 bases from J, the gap between germline ends came to 5 bases. In germline, CDR1 is SGHTA, CDR2 FQGNSA. The CDR3 covers 13 residues. The data are from a study of T cell repertoires in cytomegalovirus infection. Background on the study: Recently identified HLA-C-restricted CMV epitopes were among the peptides used. Public TCR beta signatures indicated both CMV infection and matching HLA type.

Points from the study as a whole: The study found HLA-C-restricted CMV-specific TCR beta clonotypes dominating the ex vivo response. Cumulated frequencies of public TCR beta families served to identify carriers of CMV plus the relevant HLA.

This rearrangement joins TRBV7-2 to TRBJ1-4; the D is unclear. This receptor was obtained from a human donor in good health (CMV status not recorded). Some clones in this sample may be carry-over from other donors' samples. Sequencing was performed on cultured PBMCs, taken from culture after CMV antigen stimulation. CDR3 nucleotides: TGTGCCAGCAGTCAGACAACTAATGAAAAACTGTTTTTT. It translates to CASSQTTNEKLFF.